This T cell receptor beta chain was recorded in a study of T-cell reconstitution after alpha-beta-depleted transplantation in children. Overall study findings and caveats: Reports say that about two months after transplant, the alpha-beta T cells came out of several hundred graft clones that had expanded. For some patients, TCRbeta diversity was high at day 60 because of recipient T cells and thymic progenitors that survived.

It was with unique molecular identifiers that the TCRbeta library was prepared. TCRdb used MiXCR to reprocess the PCR reads, holding one entry per CDR3 protein. Of 550,000 to 600,000 distinct CDR3 sequences listed, approximately 22% are singletons. This clonotype occurred many times. Its specificity is not known. The CDR3 has 14 amino acids. CDR1 and CDR2 from the germline V gene are DFQATT and SNEGSKA (reference sequence). Germline trimming cut 7 bases from V and 3 bases from J; bases unmatched to any gene: 8. The sample in question was PBMCs, mostly from graft donor cells, obtained 360 days after TCRalphabeta/CD19-depleted stem cell transplant. The source is a boy under two years old who had a stem cell transplant for acute myeloid leukemia, so the T cells may come from the graft donor. J is TRBJ2-1 and V is TRBV20-1; TRBD1 agrees at 8 bases. CDR3 region: CSGAGGPNYNEQFF. The CDR3 region has the DNA TGCAGTGGTGCAGGGGGCCCGAACTACAATGAGCAGTTCTTC.